These 26 T cell receptor beta chains were sequenced from one sample in a study of beta chain features in type 1 diabetes. Sequenced material consisted of expressed TCRB transcripts (all of the isolated RNA was reverse transcribed). Assay: immunoSEQ multiplex PCR; the TCRdb copy retains only in-frame clones and omits some. The top ten hold around 0.39% of the sample, which has some 150,000 clones, about 50% seen once. The sequenced sample consisted of Tregs from blood. The source is a man aged 18 to 30 in good health.

The rearrangement joins TRBV7-9 to TRBJ1-4; weak D call: TRBD1 (5 bases). The CDR3 is 15 residues long. Between the trimmed V and J ends, which lost 0 bases and 0 bases, there was a span of 5 bases. Germline CDR1 SEHNR, CDR2 FQNEAQ (reference sequence). The CDR3 sequence: CASSLAGATNEKLFF. In DNA form, the CDR3 reads TGTGCCAGCAGCTTAGCAGGGGCAACTAATGAAAAACTGTTTTTT.

The rearrangement joins TRBV2 to TRBJ1-5; D is possibly TRBD1 (5 bases). Germline values: CDR1 SNHLY, CDR2 FYNNEI. V dropped 4 bases and J dropped 2 bases, with 18 bases sitting between them. The CDR3 has 17 amino acids. CDR3 region: CASSAGGEPGRNQPQHF. The CDR3 DNA reads TGTGCCAGCAGTGCTGGCGGGGAGCCAGGGCGCAATCAGCCCCAGCATTTT. Combining the CDR3 with reference TRBV2 and TRBJ1-5 gives the whole variable domain EPEVTQTPSHQVTQMGQEVILRCVPISNHLYFYWYRQILGQKVEFLVSFYNNEISEKSEIFDDQFSVERPDGSNFTLKIRSTKLEDSAMYFCASSAGGEPGRNQPQHFGDGTRLSIL.

V is TRBV9 and J is TRBJ1-2, with TRBD1 matching over 7 bases. Germline CDR1 reads SGDLS; CDR2 reads YYNGEE. The CDR3 runs 14 residues. V gave up 3 bases and J gave up 1 base; unmatched junction bases: 3. The CDR3 region has the DNA TGTGCCAGCAGCGGGACAGGACTTAACTATGGCTACACCTTC. Amino acid sequence: CASSGTGLNYGYTF.

The rearrangement joins TRBV7-2 to TRBJ2-7; 10 nucleotides agree with TRBD1. The CDR3 contains 15 residues. V gave up 6 bases and J gave up 5 bases; unmatched junction bases: 10. Germline V gives CDR1 SGHTA, CDR2 FQGNSA. CDR3 loop: CASRRRGTGVHEQYF. The CDR3 bases are TGTGCCAGCAGGCGTAGGGGGACAGGGGTCCACGAGCAGTACTTC.

The genes are TRBV9 and TRBJ2-2, with 10 bases fitting TRBD2. Germline V gives CDR1 SGDLS, CDR2 YYNGEE. The CDR3 length is 18 residues. Trimming at V came to 0 bases and at J to 2 bases, leaving 7 bases not matched to a gene. In nucleotides, the CDR3 is TGTGCCAGCAGCGTAGGTTTAGCGGGAGGACAAAACACCGGGGAGCTGTTTTTT. Translated: CASSVGLAGGQNTGELFF.

This clone was seen a handful of times. The genes are TRBV4-2 and TRBJ1-3; 7 nucleotides line up with TRBD1. After removal of 0 bases from V and 1 base from J, the junction contained 3 bases not matched to a gene. CDR3 length: 16 residues. Germline V CDR1 and CDR2: LGHNA, YNFKEQ. The CDR3 spells CASSQDAGGSGNTIYF. CDR3 DNA: TGTGCCAGCAGCCAAGACGCAGGGGGATCTGGAAACACCATATATTTT.

CDR3 residues: CSARTSGSISSYNEQFF. The CDR3 DNA reads TGCAGCGCCCGGACTAGCGGGTCTATAAGCTCCTACAATGAGCAGTTCTTC. V is TRBV29-1 and J is TRBJ2-1, with 11 bases matching TRBD2. CDR3 length equals 17 residues. Losses at the gene ends were 7 bases for V and 0 bases for J; bases not matched to a gene: 11. The germline V gene has CDR1 SQVTM and CDR2 ANQGSEA.

The gene calls are TRBV7-9 and TRBJ1-2; TRBD1 matches 8 bases. Germline V CDR1 and CDR2: SEHNR, FQNEAQ (reference sequence). The CDR3 loop spans 13 amino acids. V trimming: 5 bases; J trimming: 8 bases; junction bases outside the gene matches: 7. CDR3 sequence reads: CASSPSTGGGYTF. CDR3 nucleotides: TGTGCCAGCAGCCCGTCAACAGGGGGAGGCTACACCTTC.

Only a few counts were recorded for this clone. The V gene is TRBV7-9, the J gene TRBJ1-2, with no clear D. The CDR3 runs 14 residues. Trimming took off 2 bases at V and 3 bases at J, with 10 bases between the two ends. The germline V gene has CDR1 SEHNR and CDR2 FQNEAQ (reference sequence). The CDR3 nucleotides are TGTGCCAGCAGCTTATTTCAGCGCGACTATGGCTACACCTTC. This codes for CASSLFQRDYGYTF.

This chain uses TRBV2 with TRBJ2-7; no reliable D call. V dropped 6 bases and J dropped 4 bases, with 7 bases sitting between them. This CDR3 contains 11 residues. Germline loops: CDR1 SNHLY, CDR2 FYNNEI. CDR3 coding DNA: TGTGCCAGCAGATATCCTTACGAGCAGTACTTC. This encodes CASRYPYEQYF.

The V gene is TRBV20-1, the J gene TRBJ2-3; D unclear. Germline V gives CDR1 DFQATT, CDR2 SNEGSKA (reference sequence). V lost 3 bases and J 6 bases, leaving 4 bases between the germline ends. This CDR3 comprises 10 residues. In DNA, the CDR3 is TGCAGTGCTAGGTCTGATACGCAGTATTTT. Amino acids: CSARSDTQYF.

In its sample, this clone was seen a few times. The chain couples TRBV7-2 to TRBJ2-1, with 11 bases lining up with TRBD2. Germline V lookup: CDR1 SGHTA, CDR2 FQGNSA. V was clipped by 4 bases and J by 2 bases; unmatched bases: 4. The CDR3 has 16 amino acids. The CDR3 region has the DNA TGTGCCAGCAGCTCCGAACTAGCGGGGGCCTACAATGAGCAGTTCTTC. Protein product: CASSSELAGAYNEQFF.

The genes are TRBV7-9 and TRBJ2-7; 9 positions match TRBD2. Losses at the gene ends were 0 bases for V and 3 bases for J; bases not matched to a gene: 3. Germline CDR1 is SEHNR and CDR2 is FQNEAQ (reference sequence). CDR3 length: 15 residues. DNA of the CDR3: TGTGCCAGCAGCTTAGCTAGCGGGAGAAACTACGAGCAGTACTTC. As protein: CASSLASGRNYEQYF.

The chain uses TRBV19 and TRBJ1-2; 11 nucleotides match TRBD1. The CDR3 loop spans 14 amino acids. CDR1 LNHDA and CDR2 SQIVND come from the germline V gene (reference sequence). V trimming: 5 bases; J trimming: 7 bases; junction bases outside the gene matches: 6. DNA of the CDR3: TGTGCCAGTAGTCTCGGACAGGGGGCGCGTGGCTACACCTTC. Its translation: CASSLGQGARGYTF.

The chain joins TRBV5-6 to TRBJ2-2; 7 positions match TRBD1. Trimming at V came to 3 bases and at J to 3 bases, leaving 11 bases not matched to a gene. This CDR3 comprises 17 residues. Germline loops: CDR1 SGHDT, CDR2 YYEEEE. DNA for the CDR3: TGTGCCAGCAGCTCCCGTACCGGGACAGCCTACACCGGGGAGCTGTTTTTT. Its protein is CASSSRTGTAYTGELFF.

J is TRBJ1-6 and V is TRBV30; 9 nucleotides line up with TRBD1. Trimming at V came to 2 bases and at J to 9 bases, leaving 8 bases not matched to a gene. There are 15 residues in the CDR3. Germline assignment: CDR1 GTSNPN and CDR2 SVGIG (reference sequence). The CDR3 nucleotides are TGTGCCTGGAGTACCCTGGGGACAGGGCTTTCACCCCTCCACTTT. It codes for CAWSTLGTGLSPLHF.

The rearrangement joins TRBV30 to TRBJ1-1; D is unclear. There are 15 residues in the CDR3. V lost 2 bases and J 0 bases, leaving 13 bases between the germline ends. Germline-derived CDR1 and CDR2 are GTSNPN and SVGIG (reference sequence). The CDR3 sequence is CAWSLGRRMNTEAFF. The CDR3, as DNA: TGTGCCTGGAGTTTGGGCAGAAGAATGAACACTGAAGCTTTCTTT.

V usage is TRBV7-2 and J usage is TRBJ1-4; D is unclear. Germline CDR1 is SGHTA and CDR2 is FQGNSA. Trimming removed 0 bases from V and 8 bases from J, with 7 bases in between. The CDR3 length is 13 residues. CDR3 coding DNA: TGTGCCAGCAGCTTAGCAGGGAGGGAAAAACTGTTTTTT. Translating gives CASSLAGREKLFF.

The gene calls are TRBV7-9 and TRBJ1-1, with 9 bases lining up with TRBD1. CDR1 is SEHNR and CDR2 is FQNEAQ in the germline V gene (reference sequence). The trim removed 6 bases at V and 6 bases at J, leaving 8 bases unmatched. The CDR3 is made up of 14 amino acids. The CDR3 sequence is CASRLGQGGPEAFF. Written as DNA, the CDR3 is TGTGCCAGCAGATTGGGACAGGGAGGGCCTGAAGCTTTCTTT.

The V gene is TRBV28, the J gene TRBJ2-4, with 9 bases fitting TRBD1. This CDR3 comprises 17 residues. V lost 5 bases to trimming and J lost 0 bases; unmatched junction nucleotides: 8. In germline, CDR1 is MDHEN, CDR2 SYDVKM. The chain's CDR3 is CASSLNGQGLAKNIQYF. As DNA, the CDR3 is TGTGCCAGCAGTCTAAACGGACAGGGGTTAGCCAAAAACATTCAGTACTTC.

The gene calls are TRBV10-3 and TRBJ1-2; D is perhaps TRBD1 (6 bases). V dropped 7 bases and J dropped 8 bases, with 11 bases sitting between them. The CDR3 has 11 amino acids. From germline, CDR1 is ENHRY and CDR2 SYGVKD. The CDR3 loop reads CAITATGGYTF. The CDR3 DNA sequence: TGTGCCATCACTGCGACAGGAGGCTACACCTTC.

The CDR3 loop is CASSQEEQALYGYTF. The CDR3 region has the DNA TGCGCCAGCAGCCAAGAAGAACAGGCCCTCTATGGCTACACCTTC. The chain has TRBV4-1 and TRBJ1-2, with D perhaps TRBD1 (5 bases). The V gene's germline CDR1 is MGHRA and CDR2 YSYEKL. Trimming cost V 0 bases and J 4 bases, with 12 bases left between them. This CDR3 comprises 15 residues.

This clone was recorded a few times. The genes are TRBV7-8 and TRBJ1-3; a weak D match, TRBD1 (5 bases). The CDR3 is made up of 16 amino acids. In germline, CDR1 is SGHVS, CDR2 FQNEAQ. V was trimmed by 3 bases and J by 0 bases, leaving 12 bases between them. Here the CDR3 reads CASSLAGLVSGNTIYF. Here the CDR3 DNA reads TGTGCCAGCAGCTTGGCAGGGCTAGTCTCTGGAAACACCATATATTTT. Based on the CDR3 plus reference TRBV7-8 and TRBJ1-3, the full variable domain is GAGVSQSPRYKVAKRGQDVALRCDPISGHVSLFWYQQALGQGPEFLTYFQNEAQLDKSGLPSDRFFAERPEGSVSTLKIQRTQQEDSAVYLCASSLAGLVSGNTIYFGEGSWLTVV.

DNA of the CDR3: TGTGCCAGCGCGGGACAGGGGGGGGAAAGTGAAAAACTGTTTTTT. This codes for CASAGQGGESEKLFF. The chain couples TRBV6-6 to TRBJ1-4, with 11 bases that match TRBD1. Germline values: CDR1 MNHNY, CDR2 SVGAGI (reference sequence). The length of the CDR3 is 15 residues. The V and J ends lost 8 bases and 7 bases, in that order; junction bases with no gene match: 9.

This clone was observed a handful of times. J is TRBJ1-1 and V is TRBV10-3, with a weak D call TRBD1 (6 bases). The V gene's germline CDR1 is ENHRY and CDR2 SYGVKD. V lost 6 bases, J lost 5 bases, and 16 bases lay in between. The CDR3 covers 14 residues. The CDR3 DNA follows: TGTGCCATCAGAGAGAACAGGGTACCTACTGAAGCTTTCTTT. Translation: CAIRENRVPTEAFF.

This chain connects TRBV29-1 to TRBJ1-2, with a tentative D call TRBD1 (6 bases). Germline CDR1 is SQVTM and CDR2 is ANQGSEA. The CDR3 loop spans 10 amino acids. Trimming took 4 bases from V and 6 from J, leaving 6 bases between them. The CDR3 reads CSVGQDGYTF. The CDR3, as DNA: TGCAGCGTTGGACAGGATGGCTACACCTTC.